This T cell receptor beta chain was captured by sequencing in a study of OX40 agonist ivuxolimab in advanced cancers. Looking at the study overall: An anti-OX40 (CD134) antibody with agonistic activity, ivuxolimab, was administered to patients. Partial responses, seen in three patients, involved one hepatocellular carcinoma and two cutaneous melanomas.

Libraries were prepared by immunoSEQ multiplex PCR; TCRdb keeps only in-frame clonotypes and omits some of them. Of about 40,000 clones listed, roughly 91% are singletons. The CDR3 has 14 residues. Per germline, CDR1 SGHDT and CDR2 YYEEEE. Trimming pared 2 bases from V and 6 bases from J, leaving 14 bases between. The sequence was collected from an adult with an advanced solid tumor such as melanoma, head and neck, liver or kidney cancer. The sample in question was CD4+ or CD8+ T cells sorted from blood, obtained in a trial of the OX40 agonist ivuxolimab. The rearrangement uses TRBV5-6 and TRBJ1-2; D is uncertain. DNA of the CDR3: TGTGCCAGCAGCTTTTGGTGGTCAAGCGATGGCTACACCTTC. Amino acid sequence: CASSFWWSSDGYTF.